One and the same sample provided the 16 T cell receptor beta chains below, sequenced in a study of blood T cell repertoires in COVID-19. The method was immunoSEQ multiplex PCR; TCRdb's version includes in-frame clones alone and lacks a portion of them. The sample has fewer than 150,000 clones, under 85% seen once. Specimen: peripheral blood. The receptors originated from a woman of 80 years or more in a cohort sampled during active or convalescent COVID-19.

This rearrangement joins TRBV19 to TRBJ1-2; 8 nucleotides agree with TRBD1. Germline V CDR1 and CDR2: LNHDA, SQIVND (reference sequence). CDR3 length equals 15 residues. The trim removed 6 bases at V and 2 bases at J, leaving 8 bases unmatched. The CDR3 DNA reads TGTGCCAGTAGGCGCGACAGGGGCTTCAACTATGGCTACACCTTC. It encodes CASRRDRGFNYGYTF.

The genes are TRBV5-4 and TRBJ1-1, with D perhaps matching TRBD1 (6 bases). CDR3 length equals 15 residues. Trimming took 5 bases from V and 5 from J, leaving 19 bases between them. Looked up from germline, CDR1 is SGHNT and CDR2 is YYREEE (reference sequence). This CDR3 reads CASSSGTPLGTEAFF. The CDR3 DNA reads TGTGCCAGCAGTTCCGGGACACCCCTGGGAACTGAAGCTTTCTTT.

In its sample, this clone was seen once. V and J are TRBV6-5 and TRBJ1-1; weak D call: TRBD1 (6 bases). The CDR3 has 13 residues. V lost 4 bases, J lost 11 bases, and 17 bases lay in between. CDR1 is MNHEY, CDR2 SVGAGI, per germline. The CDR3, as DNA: TGTGCCAGCAGTTCCTCCGGGGGGCTGGCCGCTTTCTTT. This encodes CASSSSGGLAAFF.

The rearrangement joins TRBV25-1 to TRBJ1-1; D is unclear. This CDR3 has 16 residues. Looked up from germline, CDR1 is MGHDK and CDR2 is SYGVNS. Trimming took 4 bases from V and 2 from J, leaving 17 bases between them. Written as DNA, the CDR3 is TGTGCCAGCAGTGTTTCGACAACCGCCTCTAACACTGAAGCTTTCTTT. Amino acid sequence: CASSVSTTASNTEAFF.

CDR3 DNA: TGTGCCAGCAGTTTATCTGGAGCTAACTATGGCTACACCTTC. Its translation: CASSLSGANYGYTF. The chain is built from TRBV27 and TRBJ1-2; unclear D gene. The CDR3 spans 14 residues. Between the trimmed V and J ends, which lost 0 bases and 0 bases, there was a span of 5 bases. Germline V gene data show CDR1 as MNHEY and CDR2 as SMNVEV (reference sequence).

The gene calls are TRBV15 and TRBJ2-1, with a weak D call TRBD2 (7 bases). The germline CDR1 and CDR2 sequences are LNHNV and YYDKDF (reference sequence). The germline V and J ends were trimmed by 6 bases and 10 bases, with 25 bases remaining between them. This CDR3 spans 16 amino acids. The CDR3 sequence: CATRSSGRGALEEQFF. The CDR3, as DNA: TGTGCCACCAGATCCTCGGGGAGGGGGGCCCTTGAGGAGCAGTTCTTC.

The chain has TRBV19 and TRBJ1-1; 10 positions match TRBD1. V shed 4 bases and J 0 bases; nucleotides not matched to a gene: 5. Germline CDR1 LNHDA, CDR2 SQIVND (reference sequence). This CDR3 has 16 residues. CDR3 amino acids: CASSRQGARVNTEAFF. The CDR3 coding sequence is TGTGCCAGTAGTAGACAGGGGGCTAGGGTGAACACTGAAGCTTTCTTT.

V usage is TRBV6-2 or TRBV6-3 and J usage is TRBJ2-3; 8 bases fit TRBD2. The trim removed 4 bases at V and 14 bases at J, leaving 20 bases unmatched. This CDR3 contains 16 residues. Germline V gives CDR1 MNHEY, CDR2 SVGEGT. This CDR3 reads CASSFPLGSGGPAAYF. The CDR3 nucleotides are TGTGCCAGCAGTTTTCCCTTGGGCAGCGGGGGCCCGGCGGCGTATTTT.

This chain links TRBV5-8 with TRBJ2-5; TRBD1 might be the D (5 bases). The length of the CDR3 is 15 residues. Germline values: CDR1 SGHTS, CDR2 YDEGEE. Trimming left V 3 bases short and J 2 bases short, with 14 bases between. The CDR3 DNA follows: TGTGCCAGCAGCTGGGGCTTGGGAAATCAAGAGACCCAGTACTTC. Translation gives CASSWGLGNQETQYF.

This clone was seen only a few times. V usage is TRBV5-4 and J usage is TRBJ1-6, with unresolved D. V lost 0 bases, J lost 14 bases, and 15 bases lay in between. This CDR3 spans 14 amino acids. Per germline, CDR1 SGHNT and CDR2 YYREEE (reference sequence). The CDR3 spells CASSLATGPGALHF. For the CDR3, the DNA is TGTGCCAGCAGCTTGGCCACCGGACCCGGGGCCCTCCACTTT.

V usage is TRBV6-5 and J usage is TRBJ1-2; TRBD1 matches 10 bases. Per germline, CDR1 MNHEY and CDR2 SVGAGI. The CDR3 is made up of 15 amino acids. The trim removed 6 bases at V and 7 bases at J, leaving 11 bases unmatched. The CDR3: CASRTGGLSYSGYTF. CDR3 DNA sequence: TGTGCCAGCAGGACAGGGGGCTTGAGTTATAGTGGCTACACCTTC.

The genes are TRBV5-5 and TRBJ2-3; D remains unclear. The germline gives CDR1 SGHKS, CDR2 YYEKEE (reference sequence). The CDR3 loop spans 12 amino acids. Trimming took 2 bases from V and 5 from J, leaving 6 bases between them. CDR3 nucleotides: TGTGCCAGCAGCTTTTCGGTAGATACGCAGTATTTT. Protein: CASSFSVDTQYF.

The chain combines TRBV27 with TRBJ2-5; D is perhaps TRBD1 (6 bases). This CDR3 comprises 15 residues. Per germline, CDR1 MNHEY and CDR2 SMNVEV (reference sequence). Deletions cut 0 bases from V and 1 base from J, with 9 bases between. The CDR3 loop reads CASSLSGATQETQYF. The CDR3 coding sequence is TGTGCCAGCAGTTTATCGGGGGCAACCCAAGAGACCCAGTACTTC.

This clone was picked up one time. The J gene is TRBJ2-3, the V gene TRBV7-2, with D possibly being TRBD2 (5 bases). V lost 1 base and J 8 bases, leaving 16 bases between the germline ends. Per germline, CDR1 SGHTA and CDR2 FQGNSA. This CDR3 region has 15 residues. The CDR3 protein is CASSLESASRGTQYF. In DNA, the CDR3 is TGTGCCAGCAGCTTAGAATCCGCCTCTCGGGGTACGCAGTATTTT.

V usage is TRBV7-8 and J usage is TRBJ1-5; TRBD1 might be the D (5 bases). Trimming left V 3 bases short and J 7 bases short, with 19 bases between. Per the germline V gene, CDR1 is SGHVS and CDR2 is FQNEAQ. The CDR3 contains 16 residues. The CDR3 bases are TGTGCCAGCAGCTTGAGCTCAAGGGGCTTGGGACAGCCCCAGCATTTT. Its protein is CASSLSSRGLGQPQHF.

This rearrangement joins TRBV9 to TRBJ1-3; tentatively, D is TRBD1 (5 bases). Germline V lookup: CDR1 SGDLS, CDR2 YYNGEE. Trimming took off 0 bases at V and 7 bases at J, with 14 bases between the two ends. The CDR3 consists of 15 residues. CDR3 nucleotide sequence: TGTGCCAGCAGCGTAGGAGCAGGGAGGGCGAACACCATATATTTT. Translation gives CASSVGAGRANTIYF.